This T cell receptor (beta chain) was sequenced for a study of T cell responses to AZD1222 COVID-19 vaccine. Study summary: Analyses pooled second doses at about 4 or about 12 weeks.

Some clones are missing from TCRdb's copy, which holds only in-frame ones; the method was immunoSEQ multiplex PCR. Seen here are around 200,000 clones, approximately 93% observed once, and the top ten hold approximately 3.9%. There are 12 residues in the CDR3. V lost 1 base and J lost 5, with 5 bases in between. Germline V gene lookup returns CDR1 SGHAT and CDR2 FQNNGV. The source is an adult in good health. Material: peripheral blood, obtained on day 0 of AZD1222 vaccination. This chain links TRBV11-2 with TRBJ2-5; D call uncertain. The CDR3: CASSLGEETQYF. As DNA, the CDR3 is TGTGCCAGCAGCTTAGGAGAGGAGACCCAGTACTTC.